This T cell receptor beta chain comes out of a study of T cells in Graves' hyperthyroidism and ophthalmopathy. Findings and limits, study-wide: In simple terms, a model built on 13 V-J features told ophthalmopathy apart from stable hyperthyroidism. Most thyroid-expanded clonotypes above 0.001 were also found in blood.

Researchers took RNA transcripts and amplified the TCR beta CDR3 regions from them. TCR CDR3 underwent first-round RT-PCR with the HTBI primer set. Via MiXCR, TCRdb re-called the multiplex PCR reads, giving one row per CDR3 protein. This table holds around 300,000 distinct CDR3 sequences, approximately 15% found once. The study left out patients who had uncontrolled infection, other autoimmune disease, pregnancy or lactation. The CDR3 is 12 residues long. Trimming removed 3 bases at V and 6 bases at J, with 6 bases between. This clonotype was counted only a few times. The antigen is not known. The specimen was blood. The rearrangement joins TRBV12-3 or TRBV12-4 to TRBJ1-5; D gene uncertain. The clonotype was recovered from a woman younger than 45 with Graves' hyperthyroidism. CDR3 nucleotides: TGTGCCAGCAGTTTTCGGATTCAGCCCCAGCATTTT. Residues: CASSFRIQPQHF.